These 24 T cell receptor beta chains came from one sample sequenced in a study of cytomegalovirus exposure and HLA in healthy donors. The repertoire was sequenced with immunoSEQ multiplex PCR; TCRdb's copy has only in-frame clones and lacks some. The sample carries about 220,000 clones, roughly 83% recorded once. The material sequenced was PBMCs. The receptor source for this set is a woman in her thirties in good health and CMV-seropositive.

The chain is built from TRBV7-9 and TRBJ2-7; D is unresolved. Germline values: CDR1 SEHNR, CDR2 FQNEAQ (reference sequence). This CDR3 has 13 amino acids. Trimming left V 1 base short and J 0 bases short, with 4 bases between. The CDR3 region is CASSLGRSYEQYF. CDR3 nucleotide sequence: TGTGCCAGCAGCTTAGGACGCTCCTACGAGCAGTACTTC.

CDR3 nucleotide sequence: TGTGCCAGCAGTTTGGGGGTGGGTCCAGCTTTCTTT. The encoded protein is CASSLGVGPAFF. The chain has TRBV27 and TRBJ1-1, with D possibly matching TRBD1 (5 bases). This CDR3 is 12 amino acids long. CDR1 and CDR2 (germline): MNHEY, SMNVEV (reference sequence). Trimming removed 3 bases at V and 10 bases at J, with 12 bases between.

V usage is TRBV27 and J usage is TRBJ1-5, with TRBD1 matching over 8 bases. There are 13 residues in the CDR3. Per the germline V gene, CDR1 is MNHEY and CDR2 is SMNVEV (reference sequence). The V gene end was trimmed by 6 bases and the J gene end by 6 bases; junction bases not matched to a gene: 4. Written as DNA, the CDR3 is TGTGCCAGCAGGCAGGGGACAGGTCAGCCCCAGCATTTT. It is translated as CASRQGTGQPQHF.

The chain employs TRBV9 and TRBJ2-1, with D possibly being TRBD2 (6 bases). This CDR3 comprises 16 residues. The V gene lost 0 bases and the J gene lost 7 bases, with 17 bases spanning the gap. CDR1 and CDR2 (germline): SGDLS, YYNGEE. The CDR3 region is CASSVGSGGTGNEQFF. The CDR3 nucleotides are TGTGCCAGCAGCGTAGGAAGCGGCGGGACGGGGAATGAGCAGTTCTTC.

This clone was observed once. This rearrangement joins TRBV19 to TRBJ2-5; the D gene is possibly TRBD1 (6 bases). Germline loops: CDR1 LNHDA, CDR2 SQIVND (reference sequence). CDR3 length: 13 amino acids. Trimming removed 4 bases from V and 5 bases from J, with 11 bases in between. Here the CDR3 DNA reads TGTGCCAGTAGTAGGGACATGGGGGAGACCCAGTACTTC. This translates into CASSRDMGETQYF.

The gene calls are TRBV15 and TRBJ1-2, with D perhaps TRBD1 (5 bases). The CDR3 contains 16 residues. Germline V gene sequence: CDR1 LNHNV, CDR2 YYDKDF (reference sequence). V lost 0 bases to trimming and J lost 0 bases, with 11 bases between them. The CDR3 DNA reads as TGTGCCACCAGCAGAGATGAGGCAGGGACTAACTATGGCTACACCTTC. It is translated as CATSRDEAGTNYGYTF.

The chain couples TRBV4-2 to TRBJ2-1; perhaps TRBD2 as D (5 bases). The CDR3 extends over 13 amino acids. Germline CDR1 is LGHNA and CDR2 is YNFKEQ. Trimming removed 5 bases from V and 4 bases from J, with 9 bases in between. The CDR3 coding sequence is TGTGCCAGCAGCGGGAGCTTATACAATGAGCAGTTCTTC. Translation gives CASSGSLYNEQFF.

This clone showed up just once. J is TRBJ1-2 and V is TRBV7-6; possibly TRBD1 for D (6 bases). The CDR3 sequence is 14 residues long. Trimming removed 6 bases at V and 7 bases at J, with 18 bases between. Germline V gives CDR1 SGHVS, CDR2 FNYEAQ. CDR3 sequence: CASSSNQGPGGYTF. In DNA form, the CDR3 reads TGTGCCAGCAGTTCTAATCAGGGGCCGGGTGGCTACACCTTC.

This clone appeared once. The chain combines TRBV19 with TRBJ1-1, with 9 bases matching TRBD1. Germline CDR1 LNHDA, CDR2 SQIVND (reference sequence). This CDR3 has 16 residues. Trimming took 5 bases from V and 0 from J; bases not matched to a gene: 7. The CDR3 protein is CASSAGQGIMNTEAFF. DNA of the CDR3: TGTGCCAGTAGTGCGGGACAGGGTATCATGAACACTGAAGCTTTCTTT.

This chain uses TRBV30 with TRBJ1-2; 9 nucleotides agree with TRBD1. Germline CDR1 and CDR2: GTSNPN and SVGIG (reference sequence). The V segment lost 4 bases and the J segment 3 bases; nucleotides outside the gene matches: 9. This CDR3 spans 15 amino acids. The chain's CDR3 is CAWTMTGQGDYGYTF. In nucleotides, the CDR3 is TGTGCCTGGACCATGACGGGACAGGGAGACTATGGCTACACCTTC.

The CDR3 sequence is CASSYANSGNTIYF. CDR3 DNA: TGTGCCAGCAGTTACGCCAACTCTGGAAACACCATATATTTT. The rearrangement links TRBV6-5 to TRBJ1-3; D not certain. The CDR3 loop spans 14 amino acids. Trimming left V 2 bases short and J 0 bases short, with 5 bases between. Germline V gene lookup returns CDR1 MNHEY and CDR2 SVGAGI.

This chain uses TRBV9 with TRBJ1-1, with 10 bases identical to TRBD1. The germline gives CDR1 SGDLS, CDR2 YYNGEE. Trimming cost V 4 bases and J 2 bases; bases outside gene matches: 5. CDR3 length: 15 amino acids. CDR3 region: CASSLGQGGNTEAFF. CDR3 sequence (DNA): TGTGCCAGCAGCCTAGGACAGGGGGGAAACACTGAAGCTTTCTTT.

The chain links TRBV13 to TRBJ1-1; D may be TRBD1 (5 bases). The germline gives CDR1 PRHDT, CDR2 FYEKMQ (reference sequence). The CDR3 runs 13 residues. The V end lost 6 bases, the J end lost 4 bases, and 12 bases lay between the germline ends. The CDR3 nucleotides read TGTGCCAGCAGGGGGGAACAGCTCACTGAAGCTTTCTTT. Amino acid sequence: CASRGEQLTEAFF.

J is TRBJ1-5 and V is TRBV5-5; D not certain. The length of the CDR3 is 13 residues. Germline V gene data show CDR1 as SGHKS and CDR2 as YYEKEE (reference sequence). V was trimmed by 0 bases and J by 6 bases, leaving 7 bases between them. CDR3 in DNA: TGTGCCAGCAGCTTGGCGGGTGGTCAGCCCCAGCATTTT. Translation: CASSLAGGQPQHF.

The CDR3 sequence: CASSSYLTSGDYEQYF. The CDR3 nucleotides are TGTGCCAGCAGCTCGTACCTGACTAGCGGAGACTACGAGCAGTACTTC. This chain uses TRBV7-9 with TRBJ2-7; 9 bases are a match to TRBD2. Germline lookup yields CDR1 SEHNR and CDR2 FQNEAQ (reference sequence). Unmatched junction bases numbered 10, after V lost 4 bases and J lost 3 bases. The CDR3 consists of 16 residues.

J is TRBJ1-4 and V is TRBV19; D gene ambiguous. This CDR3 comprises 13 residues. Germline V CDR1 and CDR2: LNHDA, SQIVND (reference sequence). Trimming shortened V by 0 bases and J by 7 bases, and 6 bases separated the two germline ends. CDR3 loop: CASSIESPEKLFF. As DNA, the CDR3 is TGTGCCAGTAGTATAGAGAGTCCTGAAAAACTGTTTTTT. The full variable domain, in which reference TRBV19 and TRBJ1-4 provide the parts outside the CDR3, is DGGITQSPKYLFRKEGQNVTLSCEQNLNHDAMYWYRQDPGQGLRLIYYSQIVNDFQKGDIAEGYSVSREKKESFPLTVTSAQKNPTAFYLCASSIESPEKLFFGSGTQLSVL.

CDR3 DNA sequence: TGTGCCAGCAACCCCACGGGGGGTGTTGGCAATGAGCAGTTCTTC. Translated, it gives CASNPTGGVGNEQFF. The chain carries TRBV27 and TRBJ2-1, with 7 positions matching TRBD2. The germline V gene encodes CDR1 MNHEY and CDR2 SMNVEV (reference sequence). V lost 7 bases to trimming and J lost 6 bases; unmatched junction nucleotides: 12. This CDR3 has 15 amino acids.

This rearrangement joins TRBV29-1 to TRBJ2-3; 8 nucleotides align to TRBD1. Trimming cost V 3 bases and J 2 bases; bases outside gene matches: 4. Germline CDR1 is SQVTM and CDR2 is ANQGSEA. This CDR3 spans 14 amino acids. Here the CDR3 reads CSVDGTGITDTQYF. CDR3 nucleotides: TGCAGCGTTGACGGGACAGGAATCACAGATACGCAGTATTTT.

The count of this clone is one. The chain recombines TRBV2 with TRBJ2-7, with D hard to call. The V gene lost 5 bases and the J gene lost 2 bases, with 7 bases spanning the gap. The CDR3 loop spans 12 amino acids. Germline V CDR1 and CDR2: SNHLY, FYNNEI. This chain's CDR3 is CASSPTPYEQYF. CDR3 DNA sequence: TGTGCCAGCAGTCCTACTCCCTACGAGCAGTACTTC.

This clone has a handful of counts. The V gene is TRBV2, the J gene TRBJ1-5, with 9 bases that match TRBD1. Unmatched junction bases numbered 6, after V lost 5 bases and J lost 7 bases. CDR3 length: 14 amino acids. Per the germline V gene, CDR1 is SNHLY and CDR2 is FYNNEI. CDR3 in amino acids: CASSLGQGGQPQHF. The CDR3 nucleotides are TGTGCCAGCAGTCTGGGACAGGGAGGCCAGCCCCAGCATTTT.

This clone appeared a single time. The rearrangement links TRBV5-1 to TRBJ2-5, with 12 bases that match TRBD2. Germline-derived CDR1 and CDR2 are SGHRS and YFSETQ. Trimming at V came to 4 bases and at J to 3 bases, leaving 4 bases not matched to a gene. The CDR3 contains 15 residues. CDR3 residues: CASSDRLAGEETQYF. CDR3 sequence (DNA): TGCGCCAGCAGCGACAGACTAGCGGGAGAAGAGACCCAGTACTTC.

The gene calls are TRBV10-3 and TRBJ1-3, with 9 bases identical to TRBD1. The CDR3 covers 16 residues. In germline, CDR1 is ENHRY, CDR2 SYGVKD. V dropped 4 bases and J dropped 1; count of bases not matched to a gene: 5. CDR3 sequence (DNA): TGTGCCATCAGTGGGACAGGGGCAAAATCTGGAAACACCATATATTTT. Its translation is CAISGTGAKSGNTIYF.

Ten or more counts support this clone. V and J are TRBV12-5 and TRBJ2-6; a weak D match, TRBD1 (6 bases). The V end was cut by 0 bases, the J end by 0 bases, with 6 bases between. From germline, CDR1 is LGHNT and CDR2 FRNRAP. The CDR3 is 16 residues long. The CDR3 here is CASGLVGGSGANVLTF. In DNA, the CDR3 is TGTGCTAGTGGTTTGGTAGGGGGCTCTGGGGCCAACGTCCTGACTTTC.

The chain joins TRBV29-1 to TRBJ1-2, with 7 bases lining up with TRBD1. J lost 2 bases, V lost 2 bases, and 2 bases had no gene match. The CDR3 contains 13 residues. Per the germline V gene, CDR1 is SQVTM and CDR2 is ANQGSEA. The CDR3 is CSVELGQNYGYTF. CDR3 in DNA: TGCAGCGTTGAATTGGGACAGAACTATGGCTACACCTTC.